This is a list of T cell receptor beta chains from one sample in a study of cytomegalovirus exposure and HLA in healthy donors. Libraries were prepared by immunoSEQ multiplex PCR; TCRdb keeps only in-frame clonotypes and omits some of them. The sample carries 150,000 to 200,000 clones, 85% recorded once. Material for sequencing was PBMCs. The receptors were sampled from a boy between 2 and 10 years old in good health and CMV-seronegative. Each CDR3 is given with its conserved first and last residue. Clone size is stated in some rows and not others, as once, few, many or a class when expanded.

CDR3aa: CASSLETSLEQFF; len: 13; v_gene: TRBV7-6; abundance: NA; j_gene: TRBJ2-1
CDR3aa: CASSLETSREQFF; len: 13; v_gene: TRBV7-6; abundance: NA; j_gene: TRBJ2-1
CDR3aa: CATTPGAGGGDTQYF; len: 15; v_gene: TRBV10-3; abundance: NA; j_gene: TRBJ2-3
CDR3aa: CASRWGRGQAAGELFF; len: 16; v_gene: TRBV27; abundance: NA; j_gene: TRBJ2-2
CDR3aa: CASSLALGLAGEQYF; len: 15; v_gene: TRBV7-8; abundance: NA; j_gene: TRBJ2-7
CDR3aa: CASHPPRDRGHF; len: 12; v_gene: TRBV10-1; abundance: NA; j_gene: TRBJ1-5
CDR3aa: CASSGGGTSAQETQYF; len: 16; v_gene: TRBV18; abundance: NA; j_gene: TRBJ2-5
CDR3aa: CASSVGPGEGTGELFF; len: 16; v_gene: TRBV9; abundance: NA; j_gene: TRBJ2-2
CDR3aa: CASRPGVYNEQFF; len: 13; v_gene: TRBV11-2; abundance: NA; j_gene: TRBJ2-1
CDR3aa: CSSSLEGTSGRVVFSQFF; len: 18; v_gene: TRBV7-9; abundance: NA; j_gene: TRBJ2-1
CDR3aa: CASSGGTGREKLFF; len: 14; v_gene: TRBV11-2; abundance: NA; j_gene: TRBJ1-4
CDR3aa: CASSLALAPDTQYF; len: 14; v_gene: TRBV5-1; abundance: once; j_gene: TRBJ2-3